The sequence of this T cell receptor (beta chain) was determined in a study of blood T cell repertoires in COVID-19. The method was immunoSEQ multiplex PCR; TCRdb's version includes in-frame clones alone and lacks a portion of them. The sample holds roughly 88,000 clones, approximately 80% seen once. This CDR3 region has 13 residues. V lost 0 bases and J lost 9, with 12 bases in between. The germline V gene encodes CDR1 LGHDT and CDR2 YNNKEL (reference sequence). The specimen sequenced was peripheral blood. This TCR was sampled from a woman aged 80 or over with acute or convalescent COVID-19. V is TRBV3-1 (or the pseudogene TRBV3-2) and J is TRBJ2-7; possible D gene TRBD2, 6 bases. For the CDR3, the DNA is TGTGCCAGCAGCCAAGAGATCGCGGGGTTGCAGTACTTC. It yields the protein CASSQEIAGLQYF.